This TCR beta chain was sequenced during a study of PD-L1 blockade in urothelial cancer. Study context: Patients took up atezolizumab in 2014 at 1,200 mg intravenously every 3 weeks. Male patients with bladder-origin urothelial cancer numbered about nine tenths of the roughly 29. T cells numbered a median of approximately 130,000 in the blood samples.

Profiling relied on immunoSEQ multiplex PCR, and the TCRdb table lists in-frame clones only, not all of them. The sample has some 74,000 clones; about 85% are singletons. Germline-derived CDR1 and CDR2 are MNHNY and SVGAGI (reference sequence). This CDR3 has 13 amino acids. V was shortened by 5 bases and J by 4 bases, with 10 bases between the two germline ends. Sample time point: pretreatment peripheral blood. The clonotype originates from a man between 40 and 49 years old with urothelial cancer. The sequencing here drew on PBMCs, taken around atezolizumab (anti-PD-L1) treatment. The chain has TRBV6-6 and TRBJ2-3; D gene unclear. Here the CDR3 reads CASSHSFADTQYF. CDR3 in DNA: TGTGCCAGCAGTCACAGTTTCGCAGATACGCAGTATTTT.